Listed below are T cell receptor beta chains from one sample, sequenced in a study of early T cells in non-severe SARS-CoV-2 infection. TCRdb used MiXCR to reprocess the 5' RACE reads, holding one entry per CDR3 protein. The table lists 75,000 to 100,000 distinct CDR3 sequences, 15% to 20% of them singletons. Specimen: whole blood. These receptors originate from an adult who was a healthcare worker with PCR-confirmed SARS-CoV-2 infection or an uninfected control (not recorded which). CDR3s include the opening cysteine and the closing phenylalanine or tryptophan. D genes are given only for firm matches. The size field is filled for only some rows; it gives once, few, many or a size class.

>TRBJ2-3|NA|TRBV29-1|NA
CSVVRESTDTQYF
TGCAGCGTTGTCAGGGAGAGCACAGATACGCAGTATTTT
>TRBJ1-5|NA|TRBV20-1|few
CSARTRDLSNQPQHF
TGCAGTGCTAGAACCAGGGATCTTAGCAATCAGCCCCAGCATTTT
>TRBJ1-5|NA|TRBV6-2/TRBV6-3|few
CASSYSGPPQHF
TGTGCCAGCAGTTACTCAGGGCCCCCCCAGCATTTT
>TRBJ1-2|NA|TRBV28|NA
CASSFSDRYGYTF
TGTGCCAGCAGTTTTTCAGACCGCTATGGCTACACCTTC
>TRBJ1-2|NA|TRBV12-3/TRBV12-4|few
CASSLGRQLANYGYTF
TGTGCCAGCAGTTTAGGACGGCAATTAGCTAACTATGGCTACACCTTC
>TRBJ1-1|NA|TRBV4-3|few
CASSQGTGGNTEAFF
TGCGCCAGCAGCCAAGGAACGGGAGGAAACACTGAAGCTTTCTTT
>TRBJ1-1|NA|TRBV14|NA
CASSPGEGAEAFF
TGTGCCAGCAGCCCAGGGGAGGGGGCTGAAGCTTTCTTT
>TRBJ1-1|NA|TRBV6-1|NA
CASSDSRGNTEAFF
TGTGCCAGCAGTGATTCGCGCGGAAACACTGAAGCTTTCTTT
>TRBJ2-7|TRBD2|TRBV6-2/TRBV6-3|NA
CASSEAGVRRRDEQYF
TGTGCCAGCAGTGAAGCGGGAGTAAGGCGTCGGGACGAGCAGTACTTC
>TRBJ2-4|TRBD2|TRBV6-6|NA
CASSYEGRGGKNIQYF
TGTGCCAGCAGTTACGAGGGGAGGGGTGGCAAAAACATTCAGTACTTC
>TRBJ2-5|NA|TRBV7-2|few
CASSLRDTEETQYF
TGTGCCAGCAGCTTAAGGGACACCGAAGAGACCCAGTACTTC
>TRBJ1-1|NA|TRBV10-1|NA
CASSDGITEAFF
TGCGCCAGCAGTGACGGTATAACTGAAGCTTTCTTT
>TRBJ1-4|NA|TRBV6-6|NA
CASSTKQGGGNEKLFF
TGTGCCAGCAGTACGAAACAGGGTGGCGGTAATGAAAAACTGTTTTTT
>TRBJ2-3|NA|TRBV7-8|NA
CASSLGPLASPTDTQYF
TGTGCCAGCAGCTTAGGCCCTTTGGCATCCCCCACAGATACGCAGTATTTT
>TRBJ1-1|NA|TRBV29-1|many
CSALQGNTEAFF
TGCAGCGCTCTACAGGGGAACACTGAAGCTTTCTTT
>TRBJ1-5|NA|TRBV28|NA
CASSPPGGGYSNQPQHF
TGTGCCAGCAGCCCCCCGGGGGGGGGCTATAGCAATCAGCCCCAGCATTTT
>TRBJ1-2|NA|TRBV7-9|NA
CASSSRHFGDGYTF
NA
>TRBJ2-7|TRBD2|TRBV20-1|few
CSARDSGGRTSEQYF
TGCAGTGCTAGAGATAGCGGCGGGAGGACCTCGGAGCAGTACTTC
>TRBJ1-2|NA|TRBV6-5|NA
CASSYSDRTAYGYTF
TGTGCCAGCAGTTACTCTGATAGGACAGCCTATGGCTACACCTTC
>TRBJ1-2|TRBD1|TRBV24-1|few
CATSEGQAYGYTF
TGTGCCACCAGTGAGGGACAGGCCTATGGCTACACCTTC
>TRBJ2-5|TRBD1|TRBV7-9|many
CASSSFDRVAQYF
TGTGCCAGCAGCTCATTTGACAGGGTCGCCCAGTACTTC
>TRBJ1-5|NA|TRBV7-2|NA
CASSWGWSNQPQHF
TGTGCCAGCAGCTGGGGATGGAGCAATCAGCCCCAGCATTTT